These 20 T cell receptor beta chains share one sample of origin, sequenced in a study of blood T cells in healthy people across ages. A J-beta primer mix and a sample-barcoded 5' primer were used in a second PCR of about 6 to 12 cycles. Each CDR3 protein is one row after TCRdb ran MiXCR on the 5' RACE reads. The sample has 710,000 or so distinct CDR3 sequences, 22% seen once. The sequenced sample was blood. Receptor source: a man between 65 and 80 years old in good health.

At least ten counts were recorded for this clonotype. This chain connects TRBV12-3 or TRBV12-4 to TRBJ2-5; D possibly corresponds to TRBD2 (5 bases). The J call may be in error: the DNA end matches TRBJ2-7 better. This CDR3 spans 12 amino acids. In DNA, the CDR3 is TGTGCCAGCACCCCGGGGTCTGGCGAGCAGTACTTC. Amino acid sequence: CASTPGSGEQYF.

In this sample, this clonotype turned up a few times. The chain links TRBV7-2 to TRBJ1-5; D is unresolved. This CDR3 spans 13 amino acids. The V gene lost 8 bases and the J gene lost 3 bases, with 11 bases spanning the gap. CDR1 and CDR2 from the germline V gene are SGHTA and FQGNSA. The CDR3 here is CASCGSPNQPQHF. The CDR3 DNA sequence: TGTGCCAGCTGCGGCAGTCCCAATCAGCCCCAGCATTTT.

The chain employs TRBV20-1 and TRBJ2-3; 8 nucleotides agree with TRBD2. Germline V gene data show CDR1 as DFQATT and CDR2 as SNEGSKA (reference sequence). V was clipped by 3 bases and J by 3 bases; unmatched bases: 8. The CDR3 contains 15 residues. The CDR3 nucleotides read TGCAGTGCTAGGGGGGAGAGCGGGAGTACAGATACGCAGTATTTT. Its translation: CSARGESGSTDTQYF.

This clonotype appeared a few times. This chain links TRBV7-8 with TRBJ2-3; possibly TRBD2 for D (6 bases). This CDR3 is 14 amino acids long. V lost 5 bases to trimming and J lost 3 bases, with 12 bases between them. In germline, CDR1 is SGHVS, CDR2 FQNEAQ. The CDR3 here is CASSPSEGTDTQYF. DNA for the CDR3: TGTGCCAGCAGCCCTAGCGAAGGGACAGATACGCAGTATTTT.

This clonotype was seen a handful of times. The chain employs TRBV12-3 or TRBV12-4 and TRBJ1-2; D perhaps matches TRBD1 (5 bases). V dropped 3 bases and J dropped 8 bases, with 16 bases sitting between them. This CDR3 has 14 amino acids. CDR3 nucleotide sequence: TGTGCCAGCAGTTTGCAGGGTATCCGTTTCGGCTACACCTTC. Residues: CASSLQGIRFGYTF.

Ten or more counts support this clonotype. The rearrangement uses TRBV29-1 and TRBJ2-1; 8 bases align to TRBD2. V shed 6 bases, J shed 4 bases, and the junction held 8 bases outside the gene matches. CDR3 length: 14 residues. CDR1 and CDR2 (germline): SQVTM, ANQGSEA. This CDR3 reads CSVGVSGAYNEQFF. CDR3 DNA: TGCAGCGTGGGGGTTAGCGGGGCATACAATGAGCAGTTCTTC.

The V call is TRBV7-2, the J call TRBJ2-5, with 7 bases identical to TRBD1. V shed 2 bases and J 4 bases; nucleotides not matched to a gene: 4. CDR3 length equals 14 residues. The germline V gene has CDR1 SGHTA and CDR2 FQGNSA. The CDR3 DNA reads TGTGCCAGCAGCTTAACGGGACAGAGAGAGACCCAGTACTTC. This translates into CASSLTGQRETQYF.

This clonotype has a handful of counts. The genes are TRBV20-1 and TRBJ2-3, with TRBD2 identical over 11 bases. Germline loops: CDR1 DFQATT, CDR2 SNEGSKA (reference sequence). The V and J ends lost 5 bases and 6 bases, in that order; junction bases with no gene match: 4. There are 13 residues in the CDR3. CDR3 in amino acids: CSALAGGLDTQYF. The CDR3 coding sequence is TGCAGTGCTTTAGCGGGGGGGCTTGATACGCAGTATTTT.

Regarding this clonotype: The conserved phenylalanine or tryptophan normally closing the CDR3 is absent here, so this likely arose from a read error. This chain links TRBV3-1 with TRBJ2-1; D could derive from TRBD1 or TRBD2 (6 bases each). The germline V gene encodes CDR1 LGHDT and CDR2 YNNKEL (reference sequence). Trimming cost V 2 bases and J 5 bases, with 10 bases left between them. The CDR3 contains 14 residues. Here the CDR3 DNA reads TGTGCCAGCAGCCAACTAGGGGGGCACAATGAGCAGTTCTTA. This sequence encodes CASSQLGGHNEQFL.

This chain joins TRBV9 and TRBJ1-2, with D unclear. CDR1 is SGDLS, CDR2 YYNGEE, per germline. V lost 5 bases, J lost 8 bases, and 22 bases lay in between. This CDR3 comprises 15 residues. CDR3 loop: CASSGGRPHGGGYTF. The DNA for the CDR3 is TGTGCCAGCAGTGGAGGCAGGCCACATGGAGGGGGCTACACCTTC.

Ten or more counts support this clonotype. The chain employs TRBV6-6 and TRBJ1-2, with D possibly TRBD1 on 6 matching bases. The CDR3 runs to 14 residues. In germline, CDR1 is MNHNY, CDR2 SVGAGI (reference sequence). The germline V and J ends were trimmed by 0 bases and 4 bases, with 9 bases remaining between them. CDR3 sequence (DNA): TGTGCCAGCAGTTACTCACAGGGTGGCTATGGCTACACCTTC. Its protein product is CASSYSQGGYGYTF.

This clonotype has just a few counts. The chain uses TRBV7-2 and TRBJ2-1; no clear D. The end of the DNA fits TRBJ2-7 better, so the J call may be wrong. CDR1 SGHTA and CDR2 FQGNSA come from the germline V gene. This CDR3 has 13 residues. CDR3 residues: CASSPSTRDEQYF. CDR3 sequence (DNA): TGTGCCAGCAGCCCCTCTACCCGGGACGAGCAGTACTTC.

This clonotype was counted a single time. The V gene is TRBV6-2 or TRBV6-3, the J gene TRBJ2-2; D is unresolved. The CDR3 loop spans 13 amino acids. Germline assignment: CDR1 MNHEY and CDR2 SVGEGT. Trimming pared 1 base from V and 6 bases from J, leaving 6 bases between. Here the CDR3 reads CASSYYSPGELFF. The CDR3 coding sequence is TGTGCCAGCAGTTACTATTCCCCCGGGGAGCTGTTTTTT.

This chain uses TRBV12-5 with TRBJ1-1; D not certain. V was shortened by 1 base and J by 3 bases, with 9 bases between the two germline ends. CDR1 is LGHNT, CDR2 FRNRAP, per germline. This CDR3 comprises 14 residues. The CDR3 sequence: CASGLGQVYTEAFF. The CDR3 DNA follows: TGTGCTAGTGGTTTGGGGCAGGTATACACTGAAGCTTTCTTT.

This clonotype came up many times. The CDR3 nucleotides read TGTGCCAGCAGTTTGTGGGGACTAGCTGCCGAGCAGTACTTC. Residues: CASSLWGLAAEQYF. This chain links TRBV12-3 or TRBV12-4 with TRBJ2-7; 9 bases are shared with TRBD2. The CDR3 length is 14 residues. J gave up 6 bases and V 3 bases, and 6 bases lay outside the gene matches.

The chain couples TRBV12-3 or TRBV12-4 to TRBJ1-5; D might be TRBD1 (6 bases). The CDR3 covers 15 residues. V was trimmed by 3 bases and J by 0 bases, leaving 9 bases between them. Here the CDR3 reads CASSLWGHSNQPQHF. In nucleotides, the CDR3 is TGTGCCAGCAGTTTGTGGGGGCATAGCAATCAGCCCCAGCATTTT.

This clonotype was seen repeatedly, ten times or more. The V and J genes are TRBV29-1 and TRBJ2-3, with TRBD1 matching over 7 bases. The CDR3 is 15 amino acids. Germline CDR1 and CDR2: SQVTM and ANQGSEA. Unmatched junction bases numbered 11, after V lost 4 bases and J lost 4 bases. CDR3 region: CSVVGQWSSPDTQYF. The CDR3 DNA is TGCAGCGTTGTGGGACAGTGGTCTTCCCCAGATACGCAGTATTTT.

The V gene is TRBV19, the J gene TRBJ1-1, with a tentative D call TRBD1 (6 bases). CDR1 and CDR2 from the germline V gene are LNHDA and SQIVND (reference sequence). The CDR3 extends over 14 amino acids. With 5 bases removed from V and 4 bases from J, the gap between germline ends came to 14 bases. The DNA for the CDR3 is TGTGCCAGTAGTCCCCACAGGGAGTTCACTGAAGCTTTCTTT. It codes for CASSPHREFTEAFF.

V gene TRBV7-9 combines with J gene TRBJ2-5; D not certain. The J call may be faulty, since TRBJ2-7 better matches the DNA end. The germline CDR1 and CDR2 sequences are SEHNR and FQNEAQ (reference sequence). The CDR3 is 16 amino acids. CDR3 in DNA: TGTGCCAGCAGCTTAGGGCAACGCACTACGATGGACGAGCAGTACTTC. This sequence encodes CASSLGQRTTMDEQYF.

The CDR3 region is CASKQTSGHQETQYF. Here the CDR3 DNA reads TGTGCCAGCAAACAGACTAGCGGGCATCAAGAGACCCAGTACTTC. The rearrangement uses TRBV12-3 or TRBV12-4 and TRBJ2-5, with 10 nucleotides matching TRBD2. The V and J ends lost 7 bases and 2 bases, in that order; junction bases with no gene match: 7. The CDR3 loop spans 15 amino acids.